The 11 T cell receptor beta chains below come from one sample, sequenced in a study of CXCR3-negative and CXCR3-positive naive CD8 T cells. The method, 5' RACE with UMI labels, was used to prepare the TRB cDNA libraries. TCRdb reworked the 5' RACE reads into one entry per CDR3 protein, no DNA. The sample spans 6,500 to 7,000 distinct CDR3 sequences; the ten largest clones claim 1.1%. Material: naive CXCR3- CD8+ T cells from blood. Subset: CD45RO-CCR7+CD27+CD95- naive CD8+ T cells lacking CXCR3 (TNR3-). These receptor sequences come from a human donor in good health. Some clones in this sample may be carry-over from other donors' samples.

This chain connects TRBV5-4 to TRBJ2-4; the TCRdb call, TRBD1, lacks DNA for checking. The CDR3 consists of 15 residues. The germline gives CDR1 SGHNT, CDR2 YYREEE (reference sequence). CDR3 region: CASSFRGAAKNIQYF.

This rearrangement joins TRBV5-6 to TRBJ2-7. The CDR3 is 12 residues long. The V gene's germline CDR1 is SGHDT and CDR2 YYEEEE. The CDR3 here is CASSLSSYEQYF.

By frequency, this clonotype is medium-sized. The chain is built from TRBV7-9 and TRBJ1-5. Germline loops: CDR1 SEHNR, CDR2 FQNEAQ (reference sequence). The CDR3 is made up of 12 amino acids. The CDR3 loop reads CASSLGNQPQHF.

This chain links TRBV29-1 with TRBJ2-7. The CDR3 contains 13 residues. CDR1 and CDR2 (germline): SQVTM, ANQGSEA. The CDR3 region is CSVESQSSYEQYF.

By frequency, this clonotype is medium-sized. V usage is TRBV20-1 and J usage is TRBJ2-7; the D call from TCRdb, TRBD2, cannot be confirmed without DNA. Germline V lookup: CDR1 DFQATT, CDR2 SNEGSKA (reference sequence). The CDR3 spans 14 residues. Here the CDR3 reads CSAIAEGIRYEQYF.

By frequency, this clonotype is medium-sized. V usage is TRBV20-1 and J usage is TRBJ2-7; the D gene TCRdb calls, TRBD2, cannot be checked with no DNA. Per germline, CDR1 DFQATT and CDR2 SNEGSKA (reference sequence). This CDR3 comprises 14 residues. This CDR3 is CSARTPGLAYEQYF.

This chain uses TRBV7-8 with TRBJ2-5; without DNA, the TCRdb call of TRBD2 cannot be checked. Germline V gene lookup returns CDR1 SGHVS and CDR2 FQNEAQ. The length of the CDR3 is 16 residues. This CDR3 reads CASSLSSGGALETQYF.

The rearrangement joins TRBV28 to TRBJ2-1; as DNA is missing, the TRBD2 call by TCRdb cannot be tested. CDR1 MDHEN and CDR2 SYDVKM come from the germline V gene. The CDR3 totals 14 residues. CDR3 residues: CASRSGRWEHEQFF.

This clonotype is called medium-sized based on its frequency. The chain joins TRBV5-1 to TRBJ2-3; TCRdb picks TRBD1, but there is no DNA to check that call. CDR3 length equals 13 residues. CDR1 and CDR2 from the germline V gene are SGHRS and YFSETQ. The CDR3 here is CASSLRSPDTQYF. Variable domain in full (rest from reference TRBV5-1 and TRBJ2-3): KAGVTQTPRYLIKTRGQQVTLSCSPISGHRSVSWYQQTPGQGLQFLFEYFSETQRNKGNFPGRFSGRQFSNSRSEMNVSTLELGDSALYLCASSLRSPDTQYFGPGTRLTVL.

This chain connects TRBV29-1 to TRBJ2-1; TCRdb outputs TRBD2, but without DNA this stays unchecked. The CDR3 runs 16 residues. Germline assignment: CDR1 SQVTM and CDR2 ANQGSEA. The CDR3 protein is CSVEGERELAYNEQFF.

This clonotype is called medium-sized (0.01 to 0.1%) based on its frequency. Here the CDR3 reads CATSGGLRDRTKETQYF. The chain couples TRBV24-1 to TRBJ2-5; TCRdb names TRBD1, which stays unverified in the absence of DNA. This CDR3 spans 17 amino acids. Looked up from germline, CDR1 is KGHDR and CDR2 is SFDVKD.